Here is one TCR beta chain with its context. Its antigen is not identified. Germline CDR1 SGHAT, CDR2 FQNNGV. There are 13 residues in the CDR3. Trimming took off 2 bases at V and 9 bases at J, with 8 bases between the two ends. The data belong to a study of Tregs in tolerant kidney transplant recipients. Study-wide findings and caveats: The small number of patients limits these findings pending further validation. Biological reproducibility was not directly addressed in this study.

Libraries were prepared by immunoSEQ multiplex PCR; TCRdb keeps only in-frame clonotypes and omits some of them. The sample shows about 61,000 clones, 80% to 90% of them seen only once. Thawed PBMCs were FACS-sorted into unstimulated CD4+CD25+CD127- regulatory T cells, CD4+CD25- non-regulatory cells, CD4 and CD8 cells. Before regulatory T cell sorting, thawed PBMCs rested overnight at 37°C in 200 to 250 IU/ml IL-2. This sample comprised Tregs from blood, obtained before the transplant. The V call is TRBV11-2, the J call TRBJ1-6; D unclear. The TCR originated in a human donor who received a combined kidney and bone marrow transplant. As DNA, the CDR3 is TGTGCCAGCAGCTTAAAGGGCACTTCACCCCTCCACTTT. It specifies CASSLKGTSPLHF.